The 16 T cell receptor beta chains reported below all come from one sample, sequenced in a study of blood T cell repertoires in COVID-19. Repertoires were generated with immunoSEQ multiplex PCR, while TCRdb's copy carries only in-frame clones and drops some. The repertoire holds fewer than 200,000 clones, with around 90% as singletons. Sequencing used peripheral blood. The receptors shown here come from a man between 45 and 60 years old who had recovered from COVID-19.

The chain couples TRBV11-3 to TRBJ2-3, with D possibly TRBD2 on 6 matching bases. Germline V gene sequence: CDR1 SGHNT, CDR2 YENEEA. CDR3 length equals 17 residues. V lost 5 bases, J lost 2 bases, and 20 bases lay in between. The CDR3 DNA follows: TGTGCCAGCAGCCCACGGGGGACCCCTCTTAACACAGATACGCAGTATTTT. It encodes CASSPRGTPLNTDTQYF.

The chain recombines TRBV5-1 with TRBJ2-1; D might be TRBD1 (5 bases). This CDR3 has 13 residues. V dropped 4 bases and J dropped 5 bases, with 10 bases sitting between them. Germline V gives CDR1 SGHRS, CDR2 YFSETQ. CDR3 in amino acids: CASSQGPNNEQFF. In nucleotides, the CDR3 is TGCGCCAGCAGCCAGGGTCCAAACAATGAGCAGTTCTTC.

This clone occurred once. As DNA, the CDR3 is TGTGCCAGCAGCCCAGGGGGCACCTCTGGAAACACCATATATTTT. Amino acid sequence: CASSPGGTSGNTIYF. This rearrangement joins TRBV9 to TRBJ1-3, with 8 bases that match TRBD1. Germline values: CDR1 SGDLS, CDR2 YYNGEE. The V segment lost 4 bases and the J segment 0 bases; nucleotides outside the gene matches: 3. The CDR3 is 15 residues long.

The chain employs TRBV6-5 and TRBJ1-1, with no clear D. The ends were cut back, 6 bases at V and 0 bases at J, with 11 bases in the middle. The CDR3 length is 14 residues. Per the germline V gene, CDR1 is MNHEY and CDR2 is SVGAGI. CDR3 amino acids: CASRAGVVNTEAFF. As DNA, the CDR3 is TGTGCCAGCAGGGCCGGGGTAGTGAACACTGAAGCTTTCTTT.

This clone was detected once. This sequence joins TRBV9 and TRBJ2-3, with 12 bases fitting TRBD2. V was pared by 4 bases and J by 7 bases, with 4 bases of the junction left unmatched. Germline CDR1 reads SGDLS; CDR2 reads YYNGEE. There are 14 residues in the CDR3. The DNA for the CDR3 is TGTGCCAGCAGCACTAGCGGGGGGCCAAATACGCAGTATTTT. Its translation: CASSTSGGPNTQYF.

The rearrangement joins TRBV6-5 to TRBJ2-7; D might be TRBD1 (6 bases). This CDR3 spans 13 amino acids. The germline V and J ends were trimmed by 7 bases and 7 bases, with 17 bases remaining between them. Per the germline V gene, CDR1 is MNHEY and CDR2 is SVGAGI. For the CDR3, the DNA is TGTGCCAGCACCGGGACACCCGTTTGGGAGCAGTACTTC. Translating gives CASTGTPVWEQYF.

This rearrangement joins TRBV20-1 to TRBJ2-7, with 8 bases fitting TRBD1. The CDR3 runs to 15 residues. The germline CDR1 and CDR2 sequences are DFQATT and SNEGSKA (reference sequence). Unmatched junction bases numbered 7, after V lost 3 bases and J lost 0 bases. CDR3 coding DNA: TGCAGTGCTAGTCCAGGGGGCTCCAGCTCCTACGAGCAGTACTTC. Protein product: CSASPGGSSSYEQYF.

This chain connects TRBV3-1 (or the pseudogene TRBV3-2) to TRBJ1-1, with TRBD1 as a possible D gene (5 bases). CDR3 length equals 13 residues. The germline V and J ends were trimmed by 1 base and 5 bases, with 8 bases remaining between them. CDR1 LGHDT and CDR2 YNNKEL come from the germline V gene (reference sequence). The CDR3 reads CASSQAGGTEAFF. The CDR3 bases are TGTGCCAGCAGCCAAGCCGGGGGGACTGAAGCTTTCTTT.

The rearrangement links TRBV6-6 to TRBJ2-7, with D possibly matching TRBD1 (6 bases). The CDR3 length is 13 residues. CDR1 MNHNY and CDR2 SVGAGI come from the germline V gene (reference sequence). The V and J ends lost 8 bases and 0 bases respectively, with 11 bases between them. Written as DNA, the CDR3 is TGTGCCAGCGGCGACAGGAGCTCCTACGAGCAGTACTTC. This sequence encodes CASGDRSSYEQYF.

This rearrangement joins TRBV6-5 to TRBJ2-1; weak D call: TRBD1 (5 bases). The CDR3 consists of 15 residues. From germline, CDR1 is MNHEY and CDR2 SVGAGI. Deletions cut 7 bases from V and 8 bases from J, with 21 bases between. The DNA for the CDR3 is TGTGCCAGCAACGTTCAGGGAATCGGGTACGATGAGCAGTTCTTC. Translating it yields CASNVQGIGYDEQFF.

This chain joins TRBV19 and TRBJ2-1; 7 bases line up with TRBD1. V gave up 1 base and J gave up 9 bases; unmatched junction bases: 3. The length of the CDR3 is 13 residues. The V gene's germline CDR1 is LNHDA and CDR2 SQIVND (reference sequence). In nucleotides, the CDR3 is TGTGCCAGTAGTATAGTAGGGGGCAGTGAGCAGTTCTTC. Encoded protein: CASSIVGGSEQFF.

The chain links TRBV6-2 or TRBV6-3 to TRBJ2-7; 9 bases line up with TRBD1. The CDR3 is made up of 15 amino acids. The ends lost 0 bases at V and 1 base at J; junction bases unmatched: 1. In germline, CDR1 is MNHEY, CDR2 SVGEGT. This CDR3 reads CASSYSGQGSYEQYF. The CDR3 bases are TGTGCCAGCAGTTACTCCGGACAGGGGTCCTACGAGCAGTACTTC.

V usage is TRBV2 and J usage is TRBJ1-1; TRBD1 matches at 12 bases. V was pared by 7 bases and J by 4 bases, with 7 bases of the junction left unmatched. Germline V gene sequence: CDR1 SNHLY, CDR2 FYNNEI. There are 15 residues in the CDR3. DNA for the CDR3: TGTGCCAGCACCATCCGGGACAGGGGGCGCACTGAAGCTTTCTTT. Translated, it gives CASTIRDRGRTEAFF.

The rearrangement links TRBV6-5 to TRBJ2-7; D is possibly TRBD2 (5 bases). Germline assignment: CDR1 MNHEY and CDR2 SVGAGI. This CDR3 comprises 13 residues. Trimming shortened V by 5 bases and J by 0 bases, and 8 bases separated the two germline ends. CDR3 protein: CASSRTLSYEQYF. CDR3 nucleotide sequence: TGTGCCAGCAGTAGGACTCTCTCCTACGAGCAGTACTTC.

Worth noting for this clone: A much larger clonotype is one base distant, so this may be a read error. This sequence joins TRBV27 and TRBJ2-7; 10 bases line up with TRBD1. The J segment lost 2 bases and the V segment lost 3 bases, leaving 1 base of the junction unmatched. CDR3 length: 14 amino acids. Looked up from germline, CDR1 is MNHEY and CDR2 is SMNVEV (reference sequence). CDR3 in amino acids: CASSFGTGAYEQYF. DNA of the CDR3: TGTGCCAGCAGTTTCGGGACAGGGGCCTACGAGCAGTACTTC.

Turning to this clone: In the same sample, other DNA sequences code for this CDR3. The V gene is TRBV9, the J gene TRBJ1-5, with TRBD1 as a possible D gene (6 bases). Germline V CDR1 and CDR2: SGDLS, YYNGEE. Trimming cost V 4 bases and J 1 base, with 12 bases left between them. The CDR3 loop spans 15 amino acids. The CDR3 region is CASSLGTSSNQPQHF. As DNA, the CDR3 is TGTGCCAGCAGCCTCGGGACAAGCAGCAATCAGCCCCAGCATTTT. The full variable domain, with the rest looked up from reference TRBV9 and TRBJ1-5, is DSGVTQTPKHLITATGQRVTLRCSPRSGDLSVYWYQQSLDQGLQFLIQYYNGEERAKGNILERFSAQQFPDLHSELNLSSLELGDSALYFCASSLGTSSNQPQHFGDGTRLSIL.